This T cell receptor beta chain was obtained from a study of blood T cells in healthy people across ages. Study observations and caveats: Because donor CMV status was unknown, expanded clonotype changes were possibly confounded. A conclusive naive versus antigen-experienced comparison was prevented by the unsorted PBMCs.

V dropped 2 bases and J dropped 6; count of bases not matched to a gene: 12. Per germline, CDR1 MNHEY and CDR2 SVGAGI. The CDR3 loop spans 17 amino acids. This clonotype was picked up many times. What it binds is not known. A second PCR of about 6 to 11 cycles used a sample-barcoded 5' primer and a J-beta primer mix. Each cDNA molecule was tagged by a template-switch adaptor with 12 random nucleotides. A single record per CDR3 protein comes from TCRdb applying MiXCR to the 5' RACE reads. The sample has 550,000 to 800,000 distinct CDR3 sequences, about 32% seen once; the top ten hold roughly 14%. The receptor was derived from a woman older than 75 in good health. The chain recombines TRBV6-5 with TRBJ1-2, with TRBD1 matching over 10 bases. The sequenced material came from blood. The chain's CDR3 is CASSYLRDRGYKDGYTF. The DNA for the CDR3 is TGTGCCAGCAGTTACCTCCGGGACAGGGGATATAAGGATGGCTACACCTTC.